The 27 T cell receptor beta chains given below trace back to one sample, sequenced in a study of blood T cell repertoires in COVID-19. Assay used: immunoSEQ multiplex PCR; TCRdb lists only in-frame clones, some missing. The table records about 130,000 clones, about 85% of them present only once. The sample consisted of peripheral blood. Receptor source: a man older than 75 with active or convalescent COVID-19.

The J gene is TRBJ1-2, the V gene TRBV5-4; TRBD1 aligns across 7 bases. Unmatched junction bases numbered 7, after V lost 0 bases and J lost 5 bases. This CDR3 has 15 amino acids. CDR1 and CDR2 from the germline V gene are SGHNT and YYREEE (reference sequence). In DNA, the CDR3 is TGTGCCAGCAGCTTGGCCAAGGGGGCAGGGTATGGCTACACCTTC. Encoded protein: CASSLAKGAGYGYTF.

The chain combines TRBV30 with TRBJ2-1; 11 positions match TRBD1. CDR1 and CDR2 from the germline V gene are GTSNPN and SVGIG (reference sequence). The CDR3 consists of 12 residues. The CDR3 reads CARTGGGNEQFF. DNA for the CDR3: TGTGCTAGGACAGGGGGCGGGAATGAGCAGTTCTTC. Supplemented by reference TRBV30 and TRBJ2-1, the full variable domain reads SQTIHQWPATLVQPVGSPLSLECTVEGTSNPNLYWYRQAAGRGLQLLFYSVGIGQISSEVPQNLSASRPQDRQFILSSKKLLLSDSGFYLCARTGGGNEQFFGPGTRLTVL.

This clone was seen only once. The V and J genes are TRBV30 and TRBJ2-1; a possible D gene is TRBD2 (6 bases). CDR3 size: 14 residues. In germline, CDR1 is GTSNPN, CDR2 SVGIG (reference sequence). V was trimmed by 4 bases and J by 1 base, leaving 11 bases between them. In nucleotides, the CDR3 is TGTGCCTGGATTCGGCGGGGATCCTACAATGAGCAGTTCTTC. Translating gives CAWIRRGSYNEQFF.

J is TRBJ2-3 and V is TRBV5-1; D gene unclear. The germline gives CDR1 SGHRS, CDR2 YFSETQ. The CDR3 consists of 14 residues. V was trimmed by 0 bases and J by 1 base, leaving 6 bases between them. The CDR3 region has the DNA TGCGCCAGCAGCTTGGCGCAGGGCACAGATACGCAGTATTTT. The encoded protein is CASSLAQGTDTQYF.

This sequence joins TRBV2 and TRBJ1-6, with D unresolved. The CDR3 has 12 amino acids. Germline V gene sequence: CDR1 SNHLY, CDR2 FYNNEI. V lost 6 bases and J lost 7, with 7 bases in between. CDR3 region: CASSYQNSPLHF. CDR3 DNA: TGTGCCAGCAGCTATCAAAATTCACCCCTCCACTTT.

The chain joins TRBV3-1 (or the pseudogene TRBV3-2) to TRBJ1-5; 8 bases are shared with TRBD1. Germline V gene lookup returns CDR1 LGHDT and CDR2 YNNKEL (reference sequence). The junction had 5 bases not matched to a gene; V was cut back by 1 base and J by 0 bases. This CDR3 contains 17 residues. The CDR3: CASSQGGQAYSNQPQHF. The CDR3 DNA follows: TGTGCCAGCAGCCAAGGGGGACAGGCCTATAGCAATCAGCCCCAGCATTTT.

V gene TRBV5-4 combines with J gene TRBJ2-3; D is undetermined. Deletions cut 4 bases from V and 0 bases from J, with 12 bases between. The CDR3 is made up of 15 amino acids. Per the germline V gene, CDR1 is SGHNT and CDR2 is YYREEE (reference sequence). CDR3 sequence (DNA): TGTGCCAGCAGCCTGGACCGAGGAAGCACAGATACGCAGTATTTT. Its protein product is CASSLDRGSTDTQYF.

This chain links TRBV18 with TRBJ1-2, with 8 bases that match TRBD1. The length of the CDR3 is 14 residues. The ends lost 6 bases at V and 4 bases at J; junction bases unmatched: 7. Germline V gives CDR1 KGHSH, CDR2 LQKENI. CDR3 protein: CASSPNQGAYGYTF. The CDR3 DNA follows: TGTGCCAGCTCCCCAAACCAGGGGGCCTATGGCTACACCTTC.

The chain uses TRBV7-3 and TRBJ1-4, with 9 positions matching TRBD1. Germline CDR1 reads SGHTA; CDR2 reads FQGTGA. V lost 6 bases and J lost 4; bases outside the gene matches: 9. The CDR3 is 16 residues long. CDR3 region: CASSNSPDRGNEKLFF. DNA of the CDR3: TGTGCCAGCAGTAACAGCCCGGACAGGGGTAATGAAAAACTGTTTTTT.

The table lists this clone with a count of one. CDR3 nucleotides: TGTGCCAGCTCACCAAGTAGTAACGGGAGAGGAGATACGCAGTATTTT. Its translation: CASSPSSNGRGDTQYF. This chain connects TRBV18 to TRBJ2-3, with D possibly matching TRBD2 (6 bases). V was pared by 2 bases and J by 5 bases, with 17 bases between. Germline loops: CDR1 KGHSH, CDR2 LQKENI. This CDR3 comprises 16 residues. The complete variable domain, with remaining parts taken from reference TRBV18 and TRBJ2-3, reads NAGVMQNPRHLVRRRGQEARLRCSPMKGHSHVYWYRQLPEEGLKFMVYLQKENIIDESGMPKERFSAEFPKEGPSILRIQQVVRGDSAAYFCASSPSSNGRGDTQYFGPGTRLTVL.

The chain has TRBV7-8 and TRBJ1-2, with TRBD1 identical over 9 bases. This CDR3 region has 15 residues. CDR1 and CDR2 (germline): SGHVS, FQNEAQ. The ends lost 1 base at V and 4 bases at J; junction bases unmatched: 4. The CDR3 sequence: CASSLGTGVSYGYTF. The CDR3 nucleotides read TGTGCCAGCAGCTTAGGGACAGGGGTCTCCTATGGCTACACCTTC.

J is TRBJ1-3 and V is TRBV15; possible D gene TRBD1, 5 bases. The CDR3 loop spans 15 amino acids. Germline assignment: CDR1 LNHNV and CDR2 YYDKDF (reference sequence). V dropped 0 bases and J dropped 3 bases, with 9 bases sitting between them. This chain's CDR3 is CATSRDWGSGNTIYF. In DNA form, the CDR3 reads TGTGCCACCAGCAGAGATTGGGGCAGTGGAAACACCATATATTTT.

This clone was found once. The rearrangement joins TRBV3-1 (or the pseudogene TRBV3-2) to TRBJ2-1, with 10 bases that match TRBD2. Looked up from germline, CDR1 is LGHDT and CDR2 is YNNKEL (reference sequence). This CDR3 region has 16 residues. The V and J ends lost 2 bases and 4 bases, in that order; junction bases with no gene match: 5. This chain's CDR3 is CASSQIAGGRYNEQFF. The CDR3 bases are TGTGCCAGCAGCCAAATAGCGGGGGGCAGATACAATGAGCAGTTCTTC.

The CDR3 region has the DNA TGTGCCAGTAGTACGACAGGGGCAAACGGGGAGCTGTTTTTT. Translation: CASSTTGANGELFF. The chain links TRBV19 to TRBJ2-2; the match to TRBD1 covers 8 bases. The CDR3 sequence is 14 residues long. CDR1 and CDR2 from the germline V gene are LNHDA and SQIVND (reference sequence). V dropped 4 bases and J dropped 7; count of bases not matched to a gene: 5.

The rearrangement links TRBV24-1 to TRBJ2-2, with D possibly matching TRBD1 (6 bases). The CDR3 extends over 15 amino acids. V gave up 6 bases and J gave up 1 base, with 11 bases separating them. Germline V gives CDR1 KGHDR, CDR2 SFDVKD. The CDR3: CATSLPTGNTGELFF. In DNA, the CDR3 is TGTGCCACCAGTCTGCCGACAGGGAACACCGGGGAGCTGTTTTTT.

This clone was seen just once. This rearrangement joins TRBV18 to TRBJ1-1, with D unclear. The CDR3 consists of 16 residues. Trimming pared 3 bases from V and 5 bases from J, leaving 19 bases between. Germline V gene sequence: CDR1 KGHSH, CDR2 LQKENI. The CDR3 here is CASSPPTGEGRTEAFF. CDR3 coding DNA: TGTGCCAGCTCACCTCCTACGGGTGAGGGTAGAACTGAAGCTTTCTTT.

The chain recombines TRBV27 with TRBJ2-7, with D tentatively TRBD1 (6 bases). The germline V gene encodes CDR1 MNHEY and CDR2 SMNVEV (reference sequence). Trimming stripped 3 bases from V and 3 bases from J, with 12 bases between. The CDR3 runs to 14 residues. CDR3 nucleotides: TGTGCCAGCAGTTTGGACAGAGGGGGCTACGAGCAGTACTTC. Its translation is CASSLDRGGYEQYF.

This clone showed up just once. The chain joins TRBV7-2 to TRBJ2-7, with 10 bases identical to TRBD2. Trimming at V came to 6 bases and at J to 0 bases, leaving 2 bases not matched to a gene. Germline CDR1 and CDR2: SGHTA and FQGNSA. CDR3 length: 14 residues. The CDR3 sequence is CASRLAGNSYEQYF. The CDR3 coding sequence is TGTGCCAGCAGACTAGCGGGGAACTCCTACGAGCAGTACTTC. The full variable domain, completed using reference TRBV7-2 and TRBJ2-7, is GAGVSQSPSNKVTEKGKDVELRCDPISGHTALYWYRQSLGQGLEFLIYFQGNSAPDKSGLPSDRFSAERTGGSVSTLTIQRTQQEDSAVYLCASRLAGNSYEQYFGPGTRLTVT.

There are a few counts of this clone. The rearrangement links TRBV5-4 to TRBJ1-2; maybe TRBD1 (5 bases). The CDR3 covers 13 residues. The germline CDR1 and CDR2 sequences are SGHNT and YYREEE (reference sequence). V dropped 2 bases and J dropped 4 bases, with 9 bases sitting between them. CDR3 in DNA: TGTGCCAGCAGCTTTAAGGGGATCTATGGCTACACCTTC. It specifies CASSFKGIYGYTF.

V gene TRBV3-1 (or the pseudogene TRBV3-2) combines with J gene TRBJ2-3; 10 bases line up with TRBD1. This CDR3 is 16 amino acids long. Germline trimming cut 5 bases from V and 2 bases from J; bases unmatched to any gene: 7. Germline CDR1 and CDR2: LGHDT and YNNKEL (reference sequence). The CDR3 reads CASSEGQGIATDTQYF. DNA of the CDR3: TGTGCCAGCAGCGAGGGACAGGGGATAGCCACAGATACGCAGTATTTT.

This clone has more than one count but fewer than ten. The rearrangement joins TRBV7-3 to TRBJ2-3; 7 bases align to TRBD1. The CDR3 has 15 amino acids. V was pared by 4 bases and J by 1 base, with 5 bases of the junction left unmatched. Germline CDR1 and CDR2: SGHTA and FQGTGA. As DNA, the CDR3 is TGTGCCAGCAGCTCATGGACAGGCGGCACAGATACGCAGTATTTT. It is translated as CASSSWTGGTDTQYF.

The V gene is TRBV11-3, the J gene TRBJ2-7, with 7 positions matching TRBD1. The V gene's germline CDR1 is SGHNT and CDR2 YENEEA. Trimming cost V 6 bases and J 1 base; bases outside gene matches: 9. The CDR3 covers 15 residues. The CDR3 reads CASSPGGSRSYEQYF. The CDR3 DNA sequence: TGTGCCAGCAGTCCAGGGGGAAGTCGTTCCTACGAGCAGTACTTC.

The V and J genes are TRBV11-2 and TRBJ2-7, with D unclear. The germline gives CDR1 SGHAT, CDR2 FQNNGV. There are 12 residues in the CDR3. V was shortened by 2 bases and J by 6 bases, with 8 bases between the two germline ends. The CDR3 loop is CASSLPYGEQYF. The CDR3 coding sequence is TGTGCCAGCAGCTTACCCTATGGCGAGCAGTACTTC.

The genes are TRBV6-6 and TRBJ2-2, with 9 bases aligning to TRBD1. The CDR3 consists of 14 residues. Per the germline V gene, CDR1 is MNHNY and CDR2 is SVGAGI (reference sequence). Trimming cost V 5 bases and J 8 bases; bases outside gene matches: 6. The CDR3 loop is CASSRDRDVGELFF. In nucleotides, the CDR3 is TGTGCCAGCAGTAGGGACAGGGATGTTGGGGAGCTGTTTTTT.

A few counts support this clone. This sequence joins TRBV6-1 and TRBJ2-7; the match to TRBD1 covers 11 bases. Germline V gene data show CDR1 as MNHNS and CDR2 as SASEGT. This CDR3 is 14 amino acids long. The V and J ends lost 2 bases and 5 bases, in that order; junction bases with no gene match: 2. The DNA of the CDR3 is TGTGCCAGCAGTGAAAGGGACAGGGGGAACGAGCAGTACTTC. Amino acids: CASSERDRGNEQYF.

The chain combines TRBV9 with TRBJ1-2; 8 positions agree with TRBD1. Germline CDR1 SGDLS, CDR2 YYNGEE. With V trimmed by 0 bases and J by 8 bases, 9 bases remained unmatched. The CDR3 contains 15 residues. In nucleotides, the CDR3 is TGTGCCAGCAGCGTAGGTACAGGGGGTAGCGCGGGCTACACCTTC. Its protein product is CASSVGTGGSAGYTF.

This chain connects TRBV5-6 to TRBJ2-1, with 8 bases identical to TRBD2. Germline V gene lookup returns CDR1 SGHDT and CDR2 YYEEEE. The CDR3 spans 15 residues. Trimming removed 2 bases from V and 8 bases from J; junction bases left unmatched: 9. The CDR3 reads CASSFVREGRDEQFF. CDR3 coding DNA: TGTGCCAGCAGCTTTGTTCGGGAGGGCCGAGATGAGCAGTTCTTC.